This T cell receptor beta chain was sequenced in a study of CD8+ T cells in alopecia areata. The study's findings and limits: Clonality was higher in lesional than normal scalp, especially in alopecia totalis/universalis. Resident alphabeta T cells of normal skin are also sequenced in scalp samples. Scalp clonality, along with expanded CD8+ clones among the top 100, was significantly decreased by tofacitinib.

The CDR3 runs to 11 residues. The V end lost 5 bases, the J end lost 5 bases, and 3 bases lay between the germline ends. From germline, CDR1 is SGHAT and CDR2 FQNNGV. Points on this clone: Antigen: not known.

The treatment denotes: oral pan-JAK inhibitor, 5-10 mg twice daily. Investigators sorted PBMCs to obtain both CD4+ and CD8+ T cells. Following RNA extraction, reverse transcription yielded cDNA that acted as the sequencing template. TCRdb keeps only in-frame clones here, not all; method: immunoSEQ multiplex PCR. Of 95,000 to 110,000 clones detected, roughly 84% appear once; the ten largest clones hold around a quarter. The specimen comprised CD8+ T cells sorted from blood, sampled at week 24, from a patient treated with tofacitinib. This chain links TRBV11-2 with TRBJ2-2; D remains ambiguous. This TCR came from a human donor with alopecia areata. Here the CDR3 reads CASSGTGELFF. In nucleotides, the CDR3 is TGTGCCAGCAGCGGGACCGGGGAGCTGTTTTTT. The variable domain in full, with the rest retrieved from reference TRBV11-2 and TRBJ2-2, is EAGVAQSPRYKIIEKRQSVAFWCNPISGHATLYWYQQILGQGPKLLIQFQNNGVVDDSQLPKDRFSAERLKGVDSTLKIQPAKLEDSAVYLCASSGTGELFFGEGSRLTVL.